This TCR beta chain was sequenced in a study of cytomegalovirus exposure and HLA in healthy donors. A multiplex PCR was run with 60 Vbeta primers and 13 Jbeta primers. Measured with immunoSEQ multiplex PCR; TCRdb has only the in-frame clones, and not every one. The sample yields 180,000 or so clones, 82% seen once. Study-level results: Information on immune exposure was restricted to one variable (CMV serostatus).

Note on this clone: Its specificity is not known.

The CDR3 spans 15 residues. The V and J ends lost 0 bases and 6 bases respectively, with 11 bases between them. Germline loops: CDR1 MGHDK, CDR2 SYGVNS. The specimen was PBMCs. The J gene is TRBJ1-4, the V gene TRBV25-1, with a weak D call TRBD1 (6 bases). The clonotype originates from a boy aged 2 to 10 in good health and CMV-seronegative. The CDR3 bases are TGTGCCAGCAGTGAATACGTGGGGGCGGATGAAAAACTGTTTTTT. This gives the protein CASSEYVGADEKLFF.